This T cell receptor beta chain is drawn from a study of CD8 T cells in Susac syndrome (dated by TCRdb to about 2019). In the study overall: The study used repertoire sequencing to test whether antigen drove CD8+ T cell activation and differentiation in Susac syndrome.

This clonotype occurred once. The antigen it binds to is not known. No much larger clone exists at a distance of one base, and base qualities are not known. A lone read offers only weak evidence. Overall results and qualifications from the work: The TCR sequencing and HLA analysis was acknowledged to have included a relatively small number of individuals.

RNA was extracted with the RNeasy kit and about 0.5 to 1 ug was reverse transcribed using random hexamers. TCR beta CDR3 regions were amplified with the immunoSEQ multiplex PCR assay covering 54 Vbeta and 13 Jbeta segments. PCR amplification bias was corrected by using a synthetic template baseline for primer optimization and computational correction. Per the original workflow: Reads were assigned to V, D and J genes according to IMGT and analyzed in immunoSEQ Analyzer, with only productive sequences retained. To calculate clonality, Shannon entropy was normalized by log2 of the number of productive unique sequences and then subtracted from one. For each patient and control, public and private clones were evaluated among the 100 most prevalent clones. Susac-specific clones were defined as absent from healthy and MS cohorts, over a thousand published viral clones and other ImmuneACCESS disease sequences. The public reads were reanalyzed by TCRdb: fastp trimming at Q25, MiXCR alignment, in-frame beta chains only. Each entry merges the rows of one CDR3 protein and shows their most common DNA and genes. None of the V and J calls come from the authors' own analysis; TCRdb made them. The sample table lists about 120,000 distinct CDR3 sequences, about 94% of them with a count of one. The top ten constitute about 0.13% of the sample.

Peripheral blood CD8+ and CD4+ T cells from healthy donors, Susac syndrome patients and multiple sclerosis patients were profiled using high-throughput TCR beta sequencing. The multiple sclerosis controls were treatment-naive patients who had stable or active relapsing-remitting disease and met the revised McDonald criteria. Bulk CD8+ and CD4+ T cells were purified by magnetic negative isolation, while CD8+ TEMRA cells were enriched using FACS. Blood was drawn into EDTA tubes, processed within 24 hours, and PBMCs were isolated by density gradient centrifugation. PBMCs intended for TCR sequencing were frozen in liquid nitrogen and were later thawed in a 37 degrees C water bath. Purity of sorted or isolated CD4+, CD8+ and CD8+ TEMRA cells was at least 90%. The CDR3 runs 18 amino acids, cysteine and phenylalanine included. Only the CDR3 portion is preserved as DNA: 54 bases, with reading frame beginning at the first base. V sheds 5 bases and J sheds 0 bases, leaving 23 bases between their ends. The CDR1 and CDR2 encoded by the germline V gene (reference sequence) are LGHDT and YNNKEL.

The TCR sequence derives from a human donor with multiple sclerosis. Sequencing used CD4+ T cells from PBMCs. This sequence uses TRBV3-1 and TRBJ2-7; the best D guess is TRBD1, with 5 bases matching. The nucleotide sequence reads as follows: TGTGCCAGCAGCACCCAGCAAGATGACAGACCTTCCTCCTACGAGCAGTACTTC. This gives the protein CASSTQQDDRPSSYEQYF.